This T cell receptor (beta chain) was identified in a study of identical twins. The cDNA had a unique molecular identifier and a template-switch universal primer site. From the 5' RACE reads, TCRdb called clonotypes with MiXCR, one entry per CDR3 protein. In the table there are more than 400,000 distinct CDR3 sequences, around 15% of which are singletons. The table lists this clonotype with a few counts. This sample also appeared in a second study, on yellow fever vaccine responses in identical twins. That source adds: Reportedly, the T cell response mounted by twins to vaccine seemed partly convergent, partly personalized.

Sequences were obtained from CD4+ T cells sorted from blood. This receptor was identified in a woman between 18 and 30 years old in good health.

CDR3 loop: CATSRDPLAITAGELFF. In DNA form, the CDR3 reads TGTGCCACCAGCAGAGACCCCCTAGCCATCACCGCCGGGGAGCTGTTTTTT. The chain recombines TRBV15 with TRBJ2-2; D may be TRBD2 (5 bases). Germline assignment: CDR1 LNHNV and CDR2 YYDKDF (reference sequence). The V end lost 0 bases, the J end lost 6 bases, and 17 bases lay between the germline ends. There are 17 residues in the CDR3.